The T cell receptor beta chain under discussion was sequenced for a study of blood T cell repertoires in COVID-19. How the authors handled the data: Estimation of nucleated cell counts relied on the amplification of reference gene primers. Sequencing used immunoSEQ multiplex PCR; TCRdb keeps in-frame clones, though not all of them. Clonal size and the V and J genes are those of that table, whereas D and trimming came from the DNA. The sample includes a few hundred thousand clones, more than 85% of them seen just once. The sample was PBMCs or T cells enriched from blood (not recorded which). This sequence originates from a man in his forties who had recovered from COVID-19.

The CDR3 DNA is TGCGCCAGCTCCCTACAGCCTGGGGACAGCCGTTCACCGAACACTGAAGCTTTCTTT. Translation gives CASSLQPGDSRSPNTEAFF. The chain carries TRBV5-1 and TRBJ1-1; 7 bases fit TRBD1. The CDR3 contains 19 residues. Germline lookup yields CDR1 SGHRS and CDR2 YFSETQ. The trim removed 7 bases at V and 1 base at J, leaving 22 bases unmatched.